This T cell receptor (beta chain) was sequenced in a study of blood T cell repertoires in COVID-19 (dated by TCRdb to 2018 to 2020). Study-level background: Samples from collaborators originated in the United States, Italy and Spain and spanned both the acute and convalescent phases of COVID-19. The repertoires were released in a freely available public database meant as a resource for research on the immune response to SARS-CoV-2. The dataset comprised deeply sampled blood TCRbeta repertoires from subjects exposed to, actively infected with, or recovered from COVID-19. A de-identified subject ID, COVID-19 status, age in years and sex were almost always included in the sample metadata. The samples were drawn from the first 160 participants of the ongoing ImmuneRACE study and from 950 to 1,500 subjects provided by 6 global collaborators. The prospective study material was composed of cDNA or gDNA derived from T cells, B-cell-depleted T cells, or PBMCs. Where HLA class I and class II types were available, the types were taken from metadata supplied by the sample provider, not from assay-based typing. Beyond this particular receptor, the publication reports: The amount of clinical and demographic metadata varied by source and participant and was provided uncurated.

TCRbeta CDR3 regions were amplified from genomic DNA by means of the immunoSEQ Assay, a bias-controlled multiplex PCR. Processing in the source paper ran as follows. The number of nucleated cells in each sample was estimated by amplification of reference gene primers within the assay. Sequence reads were collapsed and filtered to measure the absolute abundance of every unique TCRbeta CDR3 rearrangement. For each sample, productive Simpson clonality was calculated as the square root of Simpson's diversity index over productive rearrangements. The source is immuneACCESS, and TCRdb retained only in-frame sequences with V and J called. Part of the clones is not carried over; for the studies checked, unresolved V genes explain less than half of this, and the remainder is unexplained. V and J calls and clone size follow that table, whereas D and trimming were derived from the DNA. Across this sample there are 250,000 to 300,000 clones, with over 80% seen only once. The ten largest account for over 5% of the sample.

Notes on this clone: There is no known antigen for this receptor. No clone much larger than this one lies a single base away; base qualities are absent.

For CDR1 and CDR2, the germline V gene lists SGHRS and YFSETQ. The CDR3 runs 15 amino acids, cysteine and phenylalanine included. The only DNA kept is the CDR3, 45 bases in frame from the first base. V is cut back by 6 bases and J by 8 bases, with 9 bases in the junction unmatched. In Seattle, one collaborating source enrolled patients while the infection was active and tracked those patients longitudinally over the course of disease. The collaborating institutions used their own protocols to collect whole blood in K2EDTA tubes. For TCRbeta analysis, collaborators shipped samples in one of three forms: frozen whole blood, isolated PBMCs, or DNA extracted from either of those sample types.

Sequenced input: peripheral blood. The receptor's source is a woman between 50 and 59 years old with COVID-19, enrolled during active disease. The V gene is TRBV5-1 and the J gene is TRBJ2-3, with 13 bases aligning to TRBD2. The nucleotide sequence is TGCGCCAGCAACGGACTAGCGGGAGCCCCCTCTACGCAGTATTTT. It codes for CASNGLAGAPSTQYF.